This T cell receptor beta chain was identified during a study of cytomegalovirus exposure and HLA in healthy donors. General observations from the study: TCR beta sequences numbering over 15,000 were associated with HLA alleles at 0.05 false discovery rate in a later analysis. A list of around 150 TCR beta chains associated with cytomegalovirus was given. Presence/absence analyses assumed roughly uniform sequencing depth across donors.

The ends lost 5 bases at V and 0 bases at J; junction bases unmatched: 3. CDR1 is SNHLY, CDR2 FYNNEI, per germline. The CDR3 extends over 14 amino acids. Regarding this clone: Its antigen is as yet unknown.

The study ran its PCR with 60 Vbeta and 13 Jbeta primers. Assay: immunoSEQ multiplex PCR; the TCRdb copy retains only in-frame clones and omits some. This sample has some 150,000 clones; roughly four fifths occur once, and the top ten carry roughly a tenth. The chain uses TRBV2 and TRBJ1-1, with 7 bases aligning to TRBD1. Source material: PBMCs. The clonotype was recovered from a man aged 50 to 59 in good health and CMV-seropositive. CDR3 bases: TGTGCCAGCAGTCAGGACAGGATGAACACTGAAGCTTTCTTT. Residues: CASSQDRMNTEAFF. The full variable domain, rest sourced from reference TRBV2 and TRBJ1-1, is EPEVTQTPSHQVTQMGQEVILRCVPISNHLYFYWYRQILGQKVEFLVSFYNNEISEKSEIFDDQFSVERPDGSNFTLKIRSTKLEDSAMYFCASSQDRMNTEAFFGQGTRLTVV.